This T cell receptor (beta chain) was recovered during a study of blood T cells in healthy people across ages (dated by TCRdb to between 2015 and 2016). In terms of the full investigation: In model experiments, roughly one uniquely barcoded TCR beta cDNA molecule per two T cells was captured by template switching. To track age-related changes in TCR beta repertoire diversity, the study relied on deep sequencing normalized with unique cDNA molecular identifiers. The donors were divided into four age groups: young (average around 17 years), middle-aged (under 40), aged (under 70) and long-lived (82). To avoid experimental bias, donors of different ages were distributed randomly across sequencing lanes. The study analyzed two additional independent replicas of 1 million unique cDNA reads from the same blood draw for two donors, one aged 18 to 29 and one aged 80 or older. What the authors observed across the whole study: Because donor CMV infection status was unknown, age-related changes in expanded clonotypes were potentially confounded. Total diversity estimates from one million sequenced T cells were considered lower bounds and underestimates. There was a strong correlation between observed TCR beta diversity and the percentage of naive T cells measured by flow cytometry. Compared with the aged group, the long-lived group had more naive CD4+ T cells, fewer expanded clones and increased TCR diversity, suggesting age selection. As age increased, observed TCR beta diversity per million T cells dropped in a roughly linear way, and a significant reduction was already evident by age 40. Since profiling was done on bulk unsorted PBMCs, naive and antigen-experienced compartments could not be conclusively compared.

Turning to this clonotype: The antigen it recognizes is unknown. No qualities accompany the bases; no much larger clone lies one base away.

The library was obtained by 5' RACE. The second PCR ran for about 6 to 11 cycles and used a J-beta primer mix along with a sample-barcoded 5' primer. A template-switch 5' adaptor carrying 12 random nucleotides introduced a unique molecular identifier onto each TCR beta cDNA molecule. At least 2.5 million CDR3-containing paired-end reads were obtained from each sample. The Mint cDNA synthesis kit, primed by a TRBC-specific oligonucleotide, was used to synthesize first-strand cDNA from all RNA. Following uracil-DNA glycosylase treatment, a first 18-cycle PCR with universal primers M1SS and BC2_uni_R was performed on all cDNA. From the authors' description of their analysis: For normalization, 1 million high-quality reads, each with a distinct molecular identifier, were randomly selected from each sample. Reads sharing molecular identifiers were discarded rather than binned into consensus sequences. MiTCR, with a Q25 quality threshold and the strictest error-elimination algorithm, was used for CDR3 identification, clonotype clustering and error correction. A nonparametric unseen species model with Euler transformation was used to estimate a lower bound on total TCR beta diversity. TCRdb handled the public reads itself, with Q25 trimming in fastp and clone calling in MiXCR, and kept productive beta chains. Rows matching on CDR3 protein sequence are summarized as one entry with the most common DNA and genes. The V and J calls were determined by TCRdb, not by the authors. This sample lists around 1,800,000 distinct CDR3 sequences; 30% to 40% were detected once. About 23% of the sample comes from the top ten.

The CDR1 and CDR2 encoded by the germline V gene (reference sequence) are MNHEY and SMNVEV. Measured from the cysteine to the phenylalanine, the CDR3 is 13 residues long. The CDR3 DNA has 39 bases and is translated from base 1. The V end loses 5 bases and the J end loses 12 bases, and a stretch of 17 bases separates them. Donors were around 37 systemically healthy Caucasian individuals from Russia aged about 6 to 100 years. Each donor gave ten milliliters of peripheral blood, collected into EDTA-treated Vacutainer tubes. Ficoll-Paque density-gradient centrifugation was used to isolate PBMCs, with at least 6 million per sample. Total RNA, at least 6 micrograms per sample, was extracted from PBMCs with Trizol reagent. Naive CD45RAhigh/CD27high T cell percentages were measured by flow cytometry on a PBMC aliquot from every donor.

The chain links TRBV27 with TRBJ2-1, and possibly TRBD1, on 6 matching bases. Input material: blood. This clonotype was obtained from a human donor in good health. CDR3 region: CASSTRGSIGQFF. The DNA is as follows: TGTGCCAGCAGTACCAGGGGATCGATCGGGCAGTTCTTC.